Below, 2 T cell receptor beta chains from the same sample are listed, as sequenced in a study of OX40 agonist ivuxolimab in advanced cancers. Only in-frame clones appear in the TCRdb table, and some are missing; sequencing was by immunoSEQ multiplex PCR. Here the sample spans approximately 90,000 clones, about 90% being singletons. The specimen comprised CD4+ or CD8+ T cells sorted from blood, sampled in a trial of the OX40 agonist ivuxolimab. These receptors were collected from an adult with an advanced solid tumor such as melanoma, head and neck, liver or kidney cancer.

The CDR3 spells CASSIFGLAESYEQYF. Here the CDR3 DNA reads TGTGCCAGTAGTATTTTTGGCCTAGCAGAATCCTACGAGCAGTACTTC. This chain links TRBV19 with TRBJ2-7; D perhaps matches TRBD2 (5 bases). Trimming removed 3 bases from V and 1 base from J, with 16 bases in between. Looked up from germline, CDR1 is LNHDA and CDR2 is SQIVND (reference sequence). The CDR3 contains 16 residues.

The chain has TRBV5-5 and TRBJ2-7, with 8 positions matching TRBD1. Germline-derived CDR1 and CDR2 are SGHKS and YYEKEE (reference sequence). V dropped 3 bases and J dropped 3; count of bases not matched to a gene: 8. The CDR3 runs to 15 residues. CDR3 residues: CASSSQPGTGYEQYF. As DNA, the CDR3 is TGTGCCAGCAGCTCACAACCCGGGACAGGCTACGAGCAGTACTTC. Full variable domain (missing parts from reference TRBV5-5 and TRBJ2-7): DAGVTQSPTHLIKTRGQQVTLRCSPISGHKSVSWYQQVLGQGPQFIFQYYEKEERGRGNFPDRFSARQFPNYSSELNVNALLLGDSALYLCASSSQPGTGYEQYFGPGTRLTVT.